Shown below are 24 T cell receptor beta chains from a single sample sequenced in a study of human T cells and chemical hapten exposure. Blood, whole and unfractionated, served as the source for total RNA extraction. TCRdb re-derived calls from the 5' RACE reads in MiXCR, one entry per CDR3 protein. This table holds roughly 82,000 distinct CDR3 sequences, about 15% found once. The source of these receptors is a female donor in good health.

The chain combines TRBV4-3 with TRBJ1-2; D gene unclear. V was shortened by 0 bases and J by 6 bases, with 14 bases between the two germline ends. CDR3 length: 15 residues. Germline V gene data show CDR1 as LGHNA and CDR2 as YSLEER. The CDR3 loop reads CASSQELRATDGYTF. CDR3 DNA sequence: TGCGCCAGCAGCCAAGAGCTACGGGCCACCGATGGCTACACCTTC.

The V and J genes are TRBV5-4 and TRBJ2-3; D remains ambiguous. Per germline, CDR1 SGHNT and CDR2 YYREEE (reference sequence). This CDR3 comprises 14 residues. Trimming took 0 bases from V and 3 from J, leaving 8 bases between them. The CDR3 DNA follows: TGTGCCAGCAGCTTGGCCGAGTTAACAGATACGCAGTATTTT. Translating it yields CASSLAELTDTQYF. Full variable domain (remainder filled in from reference TRBV5-4 and TRBJ2-3): ETGVTQSPTHLIKTRGQQVTLRCSSQSGHNTVSWYQQALGQGPQFIFQYYREEENGRGNFPPRFSGLQFPNYSSELNVNALELDDSALYLCASSLAELTDTQYFGPGTRLTVL.

This clonotype was seen only a few times. CDR3 protein: CASSPSLNSLEGNTEAFF. CDR3 DNA: TGTGCCAGCTCACCAAGTTTAAATTCGCTGGAGGGGAACACTGAAGCTTTCTTT. The chain employs TRBV18 and TRBJ1-1; D gene ambiguous. The CDR3 consists of 18 residues. Germline CDR1 is KGHSH and CDR2 is LQKENI. V was shortened by 2 bases and J by 1 base, with 20 bases between the two germline ends.

This clonotype has just a few counts. The rearrangement links TRBV5-6 to TRBJ2-5; D gene uncertain. This CDR3 comprises 12 residues. The germline CDR1 and CDR2 sequences are SGHDT and YYEEEE. V was shortened by 4 bases and J by 5 bases, with 9 bases between the two germline ends. CDR3 sequence: CASSPSLETQYF. The CDR3 DNA is TGTGCCAGCAGCCCCTCCTTGGAGACCCAGTACTTC.

The gene calls are TRBV6-5 and TRBJ1-1; weak D call: TRBD1 (5 bases). The CDR3 extends over 15 amino acids. Trimming shortened V by 0 bases and J by 6 bases, and 14 bases separated the two germline ends. The germline V gene has CDR1 MNHEY and CDR2 SVGAGI. Here the CDR3 DNA reads TGTGCCAGCAGTTACTCTCGGGGCGGAGGATCTGAAGCTTTCTTT. This codes for CASSYSRGGGSEAFF.

This clonotype was counted only a few times. The V and J genes are TRBV10-3 and TRBJ2-5, with 10 bases that match TRBD1. The CDR3 loop spans 15 amino acids. Germline trimming cut 8 bases from V and 0 bases from J; bases unmatched to any gene: 6. In germline, CDR1 is ENHRY, CDR2 SYGVKD. The CDR3 loop is CAISPGQGYQETQYF. DNA for the CDR3: TGTGCCATCTCGCCGGGACAGGGGTACCAAGAGACCCAGTACTTC.

This chain uses TRBV2 with TRBJ1-5, with D possibly matching TRBD1 (6 bases). This CDR3 has 12 residues. V gave up 7 bases and J gave up 6 bases, with 10 bases separating them. In germline, CDR1 is SNHLY, CDR2 FYNNEI. The CDR3, as DNA: TGTGCCAGCACGGGGGCTGGTCAGCCCCAGCATTTT. Translating it yields CASTGAGQPQHF.

The genes are TRBV27 and TRBJ1-1; no clear D. The V end lost 6 bases, the J end lost 5 bases, and 10 bases lay between the germline ends. The CDR3 loop spans 12 amino acids. Germline V gene sequence: CDR1 MNHEY, CDR2 SMNVEV (reference sequence). This CDR3 reads CASRGSGTEAFF. CDR3 nucleotides: TGTGCCAGCAGGGGGTCGGGGACTGAAGCTTTCTTT.

This clonotype has just a few counts. The V gene is TRBV30, the J gene TRBJ2-3; D possibly uses TRBD1 or TRBD2 (5 bases each). This CDR3 region has 13 residues. Trimming cost V 4 bases and J 9 bases, with 17 bases left between them. Germline CDR1 GTSNPN, CDR2 SVGIG (reference sequence). The CDR3 loop is CAWKAPGPSTQYF. The CDR3 nucleotides read TGTGCCTGGAAGGCCCCGGGACCATCGACGCAGTATTTT.

This clonotype has only a few counts. V usage is TRBV29-1 and J usage is TRBJ1-5, with no clear D. The CDR3 runs to 11 residues. V lost 4 bases to trimming and J lost 8 bases, with 9 bases between them. Per the germline V gene, CDR1 is SQVTM and CDR2 is ANQGSEA. The CDR3 region is CSVAKLKPQHF. Here the CDR3 DNA reads TGCAGCGTTGCAAAACTGAAGCCCCAGCATTTT.

The chain combines TRBV6-6 with TRBJ1-6; 9 nucleotides align to TRBD1. V lost 7 bases, J lost 9 bases, and 13 bases stayed unmatched. The CDR3 length is 16 residues. Germline V gene sequence: CDR1 MNHNY, CDR2 SVGAGI (reference sequence). The DNA of the CDR3 is TGTGCCAGCAATCCCCCGACGACAGGGGGTATTTCACCCCTCCACTTT. Translating it yields CASNPPTTGGISPLHF.

This clonotype was observed a few times. J is TRBJ1-1 and V is TRBV19; D perhaps matches TRBD1 (5 bases). Germline V gene lookup returns CDR1 LNHDA and CDR2 SQIVND (reference sequence). The V end was cut by 2 bases, the J end by 0 bases, with 16 bases between. The CDR3 runs 17 residues. DNA of the CDR3: TGTGCCAGTAGTATATCTAGTACGCGGGGACTGAACACTGAAGCTTTCTTT. It encodes CASSISSTRGLNTEAFF.

The V and J genes are TRBV3-1 and TRBJ2-3, with D tentatively TRBD1 (5 bases). From germline, CDR1 is LGHDT and CDR2 YNNKEL (reference sequence). V dropped 1 base and J dropped 0 bases, with 11 bases sitting between them. The CDR3 runs to 16 residues. DNA of the CDR3: TGTGCCAGCAGCCAAGGCTTAGGGGCCAGCACAGATACGCAGTATTTT. It translates to CASSQGLGASTDTQYF.

CDR3 bases: TGCGCCAGCAGCCAAGATCGGGGCGGGGGGGCCAGGGATACGCAGTATTTT. It codes for CASSQDRGGGARDTQYF. The chain is built from TRBV4-3 and TRBJ2-3, with 9 bases identical to TRBD2. The CDR3 extends over 17 amino acids. The junction had 10 bases not matched to a gene; V was cut back by 0 bases and J by 6 bases. Germline V gene data show CDR1 as LGHNA and CDR2 as YSLEER.

This chain uses TRBV7-2 with TRBJ2-1; D unclear. Trimming stripped 6 bases from V and 9 bases from J, with 9 bases between. CDR1 SGHTA and CDR2 FQGNSA come from the germline V gene. There are 11 residues in the CDR3. The CDR3 bases are TGTGCCAGCAGTTTCAACCGTGAGCAGTTCTTC. Its translation: CASSFNREQFF.

This clonotype has a handful of counts. The chain joins TRBV9 to TRBJ1-2; D unclear. The CDR3 runs 12 residues. Germline V CDR1 and CDR2: SGDLS, YYNGEE. The V end lost 0 bases, the J end lost 13 bases, and 13 bases lay between the germline ends. CDR3 nucleotides: TGTGCCAGCAGCGTAGATCGCGGTCTAATCACCTTC. Its translation: CASSVDRGLITF.

The sample holds a few counts of this clonotype. The chain employs TRBV7-2 and TRBJ2-3; 8 bases are a match to TRBD2. Germline V gene lookup returns CDR1 SGHTA and CDR2 FQGNSA. The CDR3 is made up of 15 amino acids. After removal of 4 bases from V and 6 bases from J, the junction contained 9 bases not matched to a gene. As DNA, the CDR3 is TGTGCCAGCAGCTGGCTCAGCGGGAGTAGGGATACGCAGTATTTT. It is translated as CASSWLSGSRDTQYF.

The chain joins TRBV12-3 or TRBV12-4 to TRBJ1-6; D uncertain. V was pared by 7 bases and J by 10 bases, with 20 bases between. This CDR3 has 15 residues. CDR3 region: CASTPSRGRRSPLHF. CDR3 DNA sequence: TGTGCCAGCACCCCTTCGAGAGGGCGGAGGTCACCCCTCCACTTT.

This sequence joins TRBV19 and TRBJ2-5, with TRBD2 matching over 7 bases. There are 13 residues in the CDR3. V lost 7 bases and J lost 7; bases outside the gene matches: 9. Germline V CDR1 and CDR2: LNHDA, SQIVND (reference sequence). The CDR3 DNA reads as TGTGCCAGTACCCCTCAGGGAGGGAGGACCCAGTACTTC. It specifies CASTPQGGRTQYF. The full variable domain, with the rest looked up from reference TRBV19 and TRBJ2-5, is DGGITQSPKYLFRKEGQNVTLSCEQNLNHDAMYWYRQDPGQGLRLIYYSQIVNDFQKGDIAEGYSVSREKKESFPLTVTSAQKNPTAFYLCASTPQGGRTQYFGPGTRLLVL.

The CDR3, as DNA: TGTGCCAGCAGTTCCTCGACAGGGCGGGATCAGCCCCAGCATTTT. Its translation: CASSSSTGRDQPQHF. This chain connects TRBV6-5 to TRBJ1-5; 7 nucleotides agree with TRBD1. CDR3 length equals 15 residues. Germline-derived CDR1 and CDR2 are MNHEY and SVGAGI. The ends lost 4 bases at V and 5 bases at J; junction bases unmatched: 8.

V usage is TRBV6-6 and J usage is TRBJ2-5; 11 positions match TRBD1. The V and J ends lost 6 bases and 2 bases, in that order; junction bases with no gene match: 8. Germline V gene data show CDR1 as MNHNY and CDR2 as SVGAGI (reference sequence). CDR3 length: 16 residues. This CDR3 reads CASSQRGTGGQETQYF. The CDR3 coding sequence is TGTGCCAGCAGCCAACGGGGGACAGGGGGACAAGAGACCCAGTACTTC.

This CDR3 reads CASSLETAGYTEAFF. CDR3 coding DNA: TGTGCCAGCAGCTTAGAAACAGCCGGATACACTGAAGCTTTCTTT. V and J are TRBV7-2 and TRBJ1-1; D is ambiguous. The length of the CDR3 is 15 residues. The germline CDR1 and CDR2 sequences are SGHTA and FQGNSA. Trimming removed 1 base from V and 3 bases from J, with 12 bases in between.

This clonotype appeared a few times. The chain links TRBV7-9 to TRBJ2-5; 10 bases agree with TRBD1. The germline V gene has CDR1 SEHNR and CDR2 FQNEAQ (reference sequence). V gave up 3 bases and J gave up 4 bases; unmatched junction bases: 2. The CDR3 length is 14 residues. CDR3 nucleotide sequence: TGTGCCAGCAGCTTGACAGGGGGCAGAGAGACCCAGTACTTC. The encoded protein is CASSLTGGRETQYF.

This clonotype was counted only a few times. J is TRBJ1-1 and V is TRBV30; tentative D call: TRBD1 (5 bases). The CDR3 extends over 14 amino acids. Per germline, CDR1 GTSNPN and CDR2 SVGIG (reference sequence). V lost 3 bases and J 0 bases, leaving 11 bases between the germline ends. CDR3 sequence (DNA): TGTGCCTGGAGAATTGGGGGTGTGAACACTGAAGCTTTCTTT. Translated, it gives CAWRIGGVNTEAFF.